The source of this T cell receptor beta chain is a study of blood T cell repertoires in COVID-19. Across the whole study: The United States, Italy and Spain were the sources of the acute and convalescent COVID-19 samples.

Trimming removed 4 bases at V and 0 bases at J, with 10 bases between. The germline CDR1 and CDR2 sequences are SGHTA and FQGTGA. This CDR3 spans 16 amino acids. Sequenced by immunoSEQ multiplex PCR; TCRdb stores in-frame clones only, minus some. Of 130,000 to 150,000 clones listed, approximately 80% are singletons. J is TRBJ2-6 and V is TRBV7-3; maybe TRBD1 (6 bases). The origin of this receptor is a human donor in a cohort sampled during active COVID-19. Sequencing used peripheral blood. The CDR3 region is CASSSRGSSGANVLTF. The DNA of the CDR3 is TGTGCCAGCAGCTCCAGGGGCAGCTCTGGGGCCAACGTCCTGACTTTC.